These 27 T cell receptor beta chains share one sample of origin, sequenced in a study of cytotoxic CD8 clonotypes in ibrutinib-treated CLL. TCRdb keeps only in-frame clones here, not all; method: immunoSEQ multiplex PCR. The table lists 70,000 to 80,000 clones, roughly 83% of them singletons. The sequenced sample was PBMCs, obtained after 24 months of ibrutinib treatment. The receptors derive from a human donor with chronic lymphocytic leukemia.

The chain couples TRBV11-2 to TRBJ2-1, with 8 positions matching TRBD1. The V and J ends lost 6 bases and 7 bases, in that order; junction bases with no gene match: 5. The CDR3 runs to 13 residues. Germline-derived CDR1 and CDR2 are SGHAT and FQNNGV. The CDR3 DNA is TGTGCCAGCAGTCAGGACAGGGCTAATGAGCAGTTCTTC. Amino acids: CASSQDRANEQFF.

The V gene is TRBV7-6, the J gene TRBJ2-1; 13 nucleotides match TRBD2. The germline gives CDR1 SGHVS, CDR2 FNYEAQ. Losses at the gene ends were 5 bases for V and 7 bases for J; bases not matched to a gene: 2. This CDR3 region has 14 residues. The CDR3 coding sequence is TGTGCCAGCAGCCAACTAGCGGGAGGGAATGAGCAGTTCTTC. Translated, it gives CASSQLAGGNEQFF.

The chain has TRBV5-8 and TRBJ2-3; 7 bases align to TRBD1. CDR3 length: 14 residues. Germline trimming cut 1 base from V and 5 bases from J; bases unmatched to any gene: 4. Germline CDR1 reads SGHTS; CDR2 reads YDEGEE. CDR3 protein: CASSLRTGIDTQYF. CDR3 DNA: TGTGCCAGCAGCTTGCGGACAGGCATAGATACGCAGTATTTT.

This chain joins TRBV28 and TRBJ2-2; D call uncertain. The germline CDR1 and CDR2 sequences are MDHEN and SYDVKM. The CDR3 covers 13 residues. Between the trimmed V and J ends, which lost 6 bases and 7 bases, there was a span of 12 bases. The CDR3 nucleotides read TGTGCCAGCAGGTCCACGCAAGGCGGGGAGCTGTTTTTT. This translates into CASRSTQGGELFF.

The V call is TRBV7-9, the J call TRBJ1-4, with D tentatively TRBD1 (6 bases). The germline V and J ends were trimmed by 5 bases and 7 bases, with 20 bases remaining between them. In germline, CDR1 is SEHNR, CDR2 FQNEAQ (reference sequence). The CDR3 contains 16 residues. CDR3: CASSPPSGTRSEKLFF. The CDR3 nucleotides read TGTGCCAGCAGCCCGCCATCCGGGACAAGAAGTGAAAAACTGTTTTTT.

The genes are TRBV11-2 and TRBJ2-1; no clear D. The CDR3 loop spans 14 amino acids. V was trimmed by 5 bases and J by 3 bases, leaving 11 bases between them. Germline V gene sequence: CDR1 SGHAT, CDR2 FQNNGV. CDR3 loop: CASSLGRLYNEQFF. The CDR3, as DNA: TGTGCCAGCAGCCTTGGGCGGCTCTACAATGAGCAGTTCTTC.

V usage is TRBV4-1 and J usage is TRBJ1-2; tentatively, D is TRBD1 (5 bases). Germline V gives CDR1 MGHRA, CDR2 YSYEKL. This CDR3 has 15 amino acids. The V end was cut by 3 bases, the J end by 4 bases, with 15 bases between. This CDR3 reads CASSHPAGGVYGYTF. The DNA of the CDR3 is TGCGCCAGCAGCCACCCGGCCGGGGGAGTCTATGGCTACACCTTC.

J is TRBJ2-1 and V is TRBV11-2; 7 bases map to TRBD2. V gave up 0 bases and J gave up 12 bases; unmatched junction bases: 11. CDR1 and CDR2 from the germline V gene are SGHAT and FQNNGV. The CDR3 runs to 15 residues. The chain's CDR3 is CASSLEPLALRGQFF. CDR3 coding DNA: TGTGCCAGCAGCTTAGAGCCACTAGCGCTGAGAGGGCAGTTCTTC.

The CDR3 DNA sequence: TGTGCCAGCAGCCCGCAAGCGGGAGTGATCACCGGGGAGCTGTTTTTT. Translated, it gives CASSPQAGVITGELFF. The V call is TRBV7-3, the J call TRBJ2-2, with TRBD2 matching 8 bases. Germline V gene data show CDR1 as SGHTA and CDR2 as FQGTGA. The J segment lost 4 bases and the V segment lost 5 bases, leaving 9 bases of the junction unmatched. The CDR3 extends over 16 amino acids.

This clone was recorded once. The V and J genes are TRBV27 and TRBJ1-1, with 7 bases that match TRBD1. V lost 0 bases, J lost 5 bases, and 6 bases stayed unmatched. The CDR3 consists of 15 residues. Germline CDR1 reads MNHEY; CDR2 reads SMNVEV (reference sequence). The chain's CDR3 is CASSLSFRGYTEAFF. The DNA for the CDR3 is TGTGCCAGCAGTTTATCGTTCAGGGGGTATACTGAAGCTTTCTTT.

This chain uses TRBV7-6 with TRBJ2-1; D ambiguous. Germline V gives CDR1 SGHVS, CDR2 FNYEAQ. CDR3 size: 15 residues. V shed 5 bases and J shed 4 bases, with 15 bases lying between them. CDR3: CASSVVVGPYNEQFF. The CDR3 DNA sequence: TGTGCCAGCAGCGTTGTGGTTGGGCCTTACAATGAGCAGTTCTTC.

The count of this clone is one. The chain carries TRBV11-2 and TRBJ1-1, with a weak D call TRBD1 (5 bases). The CDR3 sequence is 16 residues long. Trimming pared 1 base from V and 9 bases from J, leaving 21 bases between. Germline V gene sequence: CDR1 SGHAT, CDR2 FQNNGV. CDR3 loop: CASSLVAGLLGGKAFF. The DNA of the CDR3 is TGTGCCAGCAGCTTAGTTGCGGGACTCCTGGGGGGAAAAGCTTTCTTT.

The genes are TRBV5-8 and TRBJ2-6; D is possibly TRBD1 (5 bases). The germline V gene encodes CDR1 SGHTS and CDR2 YDEGEE. V was trimmed by 1 base and J by 0 bases, leaving 20 bases between them. The CDR3 is 20 residues long. The CDR3 reads CASSLMAWGRYSSGANVLTF. The CDR3 DNA reads TGTGCCAGCAGCTTGATGGCCTGGGGCAGGTACAGCTCTGGGGCCAACGTCCTGACTTTC.

The chain uses TRBV7-3 and TRBJ2-7; 9 nucleotides match TRBD2. This CDR3 contains 18 residues. J was trimmed by 0 bases and V by 2 bases; bases with no gene match: 11. CDR1 and CDR2 (germline): SGHTA, FQGTGA. The CDR3 DNA sequence: TGTGCCAGCAGCTTAGCCGGTAGCGGGAGCCCTAGCTCCTACGAGCAGTACTTC. Translation: CASSLAGSGSPSSYEQYF.

This clone was counted a single time. The chain joins TRBV29-1 to TRBJ2-7, with 12 bases aligning to TRBD1. Germline V gene data show CDR1 as SQVTM and CDR2 as ANQGSEA. The CDR3 length is 18 residues. V lost 6 bases to trimming and J lost 4 bases; unmatched junction nucleotides: 19. The CDR3 region is CSVETGTGGARSTYEQYF. The CDR3 coding sequence is TGCAGCGTCGAAACCGGGACAGGGGGCGCACGGTCAACGTACGAGCAGTACTTC.

The gene calls are TRBV5-4 and TRBJ2-5; D uncertain. Germline assignment: CDR1 SGHNT and CDR2 YYREEE (reference sequence). V was trimmed by 0 bases and J by 0 bases, leaving 9 bases between them. The CDR3 loop spans 15 amino acids. CDR3 sequence reads: CASSLGVDYQETQYF. The DNA of the CDR3 is TGTGCCAGCAGCTTGGGGGTAGACTACCAAGAGACCCAGTACTTC.

On this clone itself: This likely comes from a read error, as the CDR3 has no conserved phenylalanine or tryptophan at its end. No DNA is shown, since the ends of the CDR3 on it are uncertain; the CDR3 is the one TCRdb lists. The chain couples TRBV30 to TRBJ2-3; the D call in the table, TRBD1, was not verified against the DNA. The CDR3 is 13 residues long, ends included. Germline loops: CDR1 GTSNPN, CDR2 SVGIG (reference sequence). The CDR3 region is CAWSPRAGTGRFI.

The gene calls are TRBV6-4 and TRBJ1-1; D is unclear. The germline gives CDR1 MRHNA, CDR2 SNTAGT. The V end lost 2 bases, the J end lost 9 bases, and 10 bases lay between the germline ends. The CDR3 runs 12 residues. The CDR3 nucleotides are TGTGCCAGCAGTGACCGGGGTGGGAAAGCTTTCTTT. Its translation: CASSDRGGKAFF.

The J gene is TRBJ2-7, the V gene TRBV13, with D maybe TRBD1 (8 bases). CDR1 and CDR2 (germline): PRHDT, FYEKMQ (reference sequence). CDR3 length: 20 amino acids. Trimming removed 4 bases at V and 0 bases at J, with 28 bases between. CDR3 amino acids: CASSSAIGQGGGGLSYEQYF. CDR3 bases: TGTGCCAGCAGCTCCGCGATAGGACAGGGAGGCGGGGGCCTCTCCTACGAGCAGTACTTC.

This chain's CDR3 is CASSLVVSPGQGSEQYF. CDR3 DNA sequence: TGTGCCAGCAGCTTAGTGGTCTCACCGGGACAGGGATCCGAGCAGTACTTC. V gene TRBV7-2 combines with J gene TRBJ2-7, with 9 bases matching TRBD1. The trim removed 1 base at V and 6 bases at J, leaving 13 bases unmatched. The CDR3 contains 17 residues. Germline values: CDR1 SGHTA, CDR2 FQGNSA.

This chain connects TRBV6-1 to TRBJ2-1; the D is unclear. V was trimmed by 8 bases and J by 9 bases, leaving 17 bases between them. Germline V gene sequence: CDR1 MNHNS, CDR2 SASEGT. The CDR3 loop spans 13 amino acids. The CDR3 DNA sequence: TGTGCCAGCCGAGGAACGGTGGCTGGTGAGCAGTTCTTC. This encodes CASRGTVAGEQFF.

The chain employs TRBV11-2 and TRBJ2-5; the D is unclear. CDR1 is SGHAT and CDR2 is FQNNGV in the germline V gene. The CDR3 extends over 12 amino acids. Trimming shortened V by 5 bases and J by 5 bases, and 9 bases separated the two germline ends. CDR3 DNA sequence: TGTGCCAGCAGCCACAACGGGGAGACCCAGTACTTC. This codes for CASSHNGETQYF.

This clone came up a few times. The chain combines TRBV6-6 with TRBJ1-1; 7 bases line up with TRBD1. CDR3 size: 14 residues. The junction had 10 bases not matched to a gene; V was cut back by 7 bases and J by 5 bases. From germline, CDR1 is MNHNY and CDR2 SVGAGI (reference sequence). This CDR3 is CASTPGTAFTEAFF. For the CDR3, the DNA is TGTGCCAGCACTCCCGGGACAGCCTTTACTGAAGCTTTCTTT.

The genes are TRBV10-3 and TRBJ2-6, with D possibly being TRBD2 (6 bases). The germline V gene has CDR1 ENHRY and CDR2 SYGVKD. The CDR3 extends over 16 amino acids. The ends were cut back, 0 bases at V and 1 base at J, with 7 bases in the middle. Written as DNA, the CDR3 is TGTGCCATCAGTGAGTCTGGAGGGTCTGGGGCCAACGTCCTGACTTTC. Translation gives CAISESGGSGANVLTF.

The chain uses TRBV4-2 and TRBJ2-1, with 8 bases matching TRBD2. V shed 0 bases, J shed 7 bases, and the junction held 8 bases outside the gene matches. The CDR3 runs to 16 residues. The germline CDR1 and CDR2 sequences are LGHNA and YNFKEQ. The CDR3 here is CASSQDNERELNEQFF. The CDR3 bases are TGTGCCAGCAGCCAAGATAATGAGCGGGAGCTGAATGAGCAGTTCTTC.

The rearrangement joins TRBV4-2 to TRBJ1-2; no firm D call. CDR1 LGHNA and CDR2 YNFKEQ come from the germline V gene. Trimming took 0 bases from V and 5 from J, leaving 10 bases between them. There are 14 residues in the CDR3. CDR3 DNA: TGTGCCAGCAGCCAAGATAACCGCTTATATGGCTACACCTTC. It encodes CASSQDNRLYGYTF.

This chain connects TRBV11-2 to TRBJ2-3; 7 bases align to TRBD2. This CDR3 comprises 15 residues. In germline, CDR1 is SGHAT, CDR2 FQNNGV. Trimming took 1 base from V and 6 from J; bases not matched to a gene: 7. The CDR3 DNA sequence: TGTGCCAGCAGCTTAGGCAGCGCGGGAGACGATACGCAGTATTTT. Its protein product is CASSLGSAGDDTQYF.